This TCR beta chain was sequenced during a study of cytomegalovirus exposure and HLA in healthy donors. Across the whole study: Researchers previously reported finding 90 million to 130 million unique TCR beta sequences from about 200 million T cells. Study results and caveats: Later, an analysis showed that TCR beta chains associated with HLA were more clonally expanded than others that were equally common.

Regarding this clone: The antigen remains unidentified.

The J segment lost 0 bases and the V segment lost 4 bases, leaving 12 bases of the junction unmatched. Germline CDR1 LNHDA, CDR2 SQIVND (reference sequence). The CDR3 has 20 residues. Amplification used 60 Vbeta primers and 13 Jbeta primers. Profiling relied on immunoSEQ multiplex PCR, and the TCRdb table lists in-frame clones only, not all of them. The sample lists 200,000 or so clones, around 83% occurring once. V gene TRBV19 combines with J gene TRBJ2-6; 10 nucleotides line up with TRBD1. This clonotype was sampled from a girl aged 10 to 17 in good health and CMV-seronegative. Specimen: PBMCs. CDR3 in amino acids: CASSTYPRGQGYSGANVLTF. The CDR3 DNA sequence: TGTGCCAGTAGTACATACCCTCGGGGACAGGGGTACTCTGGGGCCAACGTCCTGACTTTC. Full variable domain (rest looked up from reference TRBV19 and TRBJ2-6): DGGITQSPKYLFRKEGQNVTLSCEQNLNHDAMYWYRQDPGQGLRLIYYSQIVNDFQKGDIAEGYSVSREKKESFPLTVTSAQKNPTAFYLCASSTYPRGQGYSGANVLTFGAGSRLTVL.